The rows below give T cell receptor beta chains drawn from one sample of a study of blood T cell repertoires in COVID-19. TCRdb's table, derived via immunoSEQ multiplex PCR, lists solely in-frame clones and lacks some. Of around 200,000 clones in the sample, about 81% were seen once. Sequenced material: PBMCs or T cells enriched from blood (not recorded which). These receptors came from a man in his forties who had recovered from COVID-19. The CDR3 runs from the conserved cysteine through the conserved F or W. Fields, in order: J gene, CDR3 length, D gene, V gene, CDR3 protein. A D gene is named only where the DNA matches it firmly.

TRBJ1-1	14	-	TRBV5-5	CASSLISAFSEAFF
TRBJ1-2	16	TRBD1	TRBV7-6	CASSLGVAGGTYGYTF
TRBJ2-3	15	TRBD2	TRBV2	CASSFTGGSTDTQYF
TRBJ1-1	15	-	TRBV7-2	CASMPWKGVNTEAFF
TRBJ2-1	18	TRBD1	TRBV4-2	CASSPTSGETGGYNEQFF
TRBJ2-4	14	-	TRBV13	CASSLGLAKNIQYF
TRBJ2-5	14	-	TRBV19	CASSIRTVGETQYF
TRBJ2-1	15	TRBD2	TRBV2	CASSEVASGISEQFF
TRBJ2-3	15	TRBD2	TRBV10-3	CAISELAESTDTQYF
TRBJ2-1	16	-	TRBV5-1	CASSLVPVSGYNEQFF
TRBJ1-1	13	TRBD1	TRBV28	CASSRDRVTEAFF
TRBJ1-5	15	TRBD1	TRBV5-5	CASSREGQVNQPQHF
TRBJ1-1	14	TRBD1	TRBV27	CASRSGTVNTEAFF
TRBJ2-7	16	-	TRBV21-1	CASSRTKTSFSYEQYF
TRBJ1-3	21	-	TRBV12-5	CASGLVIGTVTRGLSGNTIYF
TRBJ1-2	16	TRBD1	TRBV18	CASSPGQGPLNYGYTF
TRBJ1-5	15	-	TRBV4-2	CASSRTQDSLQPQHF
TRBJ1-2	15	TRBD1	TRBV5-6	CASSPWTGGRYGYTF
TRBJ2-7	18	TRBD2	TRBV23-1	CASSQWASGDLSSYEQYF
TRBJ1-4	13	-	TRBV6-5	CAASTIGGEKLFF
TRBJ1-2	13	-	TRBV6-6	CASSYGGQYGYTF
TRBJ1-1	14	TRBD1	TRBV12-5	CASGLLSGGTEAFF
TRBJ1-4	14	-	TRBV10-2	CASSDTHGSEKLFF